What follows are 13 T cell receptor beta chains derived from one specimen sequenced in a study of T-cell reconstitution after alpha-beta-depleted transplantation in children. The authors prepared the TCRbeta library with unique molecular identifiers. MiXCR, applied by TCRdb to the PCR reads, yields one record per CDR3 protein. The sample yields roughly 400,000 distinct CDR3 sequences, around two fifths seen once. The sequencing here drew on PBMCs, taken before TCRalphabeta/CD19-depleted stem cell transplant. These receptors were taken from a girl aged 2 to 10 with aplastic anemia, due to receive a stem cell transplant.

V and J are TRBV27 and TRBJ2-5; perhaps D is TRBD1 or TRBD2 (6 bases each). The V gene lost 1 base and the J gene lost 2 bases, with 11 bases spanning the gap. Germline CDR1 MNHEY, CDR2 SMNVEV (reference sequence). This CDR3 contains 15 residues. The CDR3 DNA reads TGTGCCAGCAGTTTATTTGGGGGGCTGCAAGAGACCCAGTACTTC. Its protein is CASSLFGGLQETQYF.

This clonotype was counted a few times. In nucleotides, the CDR3 is TGTGCCAGCAGCTTAGACCTAGCGGTATACAATGAGCAGTTCTTC. It codes for CASSLDLAVYNEQFF. The chain is built from TRBV7-9 and TRBJ2-1, with 7 bases matching TRBD2. Losses at the gene ends were 1 base for V and 4 bases for J; bases not matched to a gene: 4. The CDR3 has 15 amino acids. Germline CDR1 reads SEHNR; CDR2 reads FQNEAQ (reference sequence).

This clonotype came up many times. V gene TRBV14 combines with J gene TRBJ2-7; no clear D. Trimming took 1 base from V and 4 from J, leaving 8 bases between them. Per germline, CDR1 SGHDN and CDR2 FVKESK. The CDR3 contains 13 residues. As DNA, the CDR3 is TGTGCCAGCAGCCAAGCGGTTGGTTACGAGCAGTACTTC. This codes for CASSQAVGYEQYF.

The chain uses TRBV27 and TRBJ2-3; D gene uncertain. Germline-derived CDR1 and CDR2 are MNHEY and SMNVEV (reference sequence). The CDR3 contains 13 residues. The V end lost 6 bases, the J end lost 2 bases, and 9 bases lay between the germline ends. In DNA form, the CDR3 reads TGTGCCAGCAGCAAGGAAATCACAGATACGCAGTATTTT. This codes for CASSKEITDTQYF.

The rearrangement links TRBV20-1 to TRBJ2-5; 8 bases are a match to TRBD1. This CDR3 region has 12 residues. Trimming at V came to 3 bases and at J to 3 bases, leaving 0 bases not matched to a gene. Per germline, CDR1 DFQATT and CDR2 SNEGSKA (reference sequence). The CDR3 sequence: CSARGQEETQYF. CDR3 coding DNA: TGCAGTGCTAGGGGACAGGAAGAGACCCAGTACTTC.

The chain recombines TRBV5-1 with TRBJ2-2, with D possibly TRBD2 on 5 matching bases. Per the germline V gene, CDR1 is SGHRS and CDR2 is YFSETQ. V was trimmed by 4 bases and J by 7 bases, leaving 11 bases between them. The CDR3 loop spans 13 amino acids. Written as DNA, the CDR3 is TGCGCCAGCAGCCCCCGTGAGGGCGGGGAGCTGTTTTTT. Protein: CASSPREGGELFF.

This clonotype was detected many times. This chain joins TRBV7-9 and TRBJ2-5, with TRBD1 identical over 8 bases. Trimming took 0 bases from V and 3 from J; bases not matched to a gene: 3. CDR3 length equals 15 residues. CDR1 SEHNR and CDR2 FQNEAQ come from the germline V gene (reference sequence). The DNA of the CDR3 is TGTGCCAGCAGCTTAGCCTCGACAGGGGAAGAGACCCAGTACTTC. Amino acids: CASSLASTGEETQYF.

This clonotype was picked up many times. This chain links TRBV29-1 with TRBJ2-3; 14 bases are shared with TRBD2. The CDR3 consists of 14 residues. CDR1 SQVTM and CDR2 ANQGSEA come from the germline V gene. V lost 7 bases, J lost 8 bases, and 8 bases stayed unmatched. The CDR3 DNA reads TGCAGCGCCGTCATGACTAGCGGGAGGGGTACGCAGTATTTT. It encodes CSAVMTSGRGTQYF.

The DNA of the CDR3 is TGTGCCAGCTCACCGGCTGTGAATGAGCAGTTCTTC. Its protein is CASSPAVNEQFF. The rearrangement links TRBV18 to TRBJ2-1, with unresolved D. The V and J ends lost 3 bases and 7 bases respectively, with 7 bases between them. The CDR3 has 12 amino acids. Germline lookup yields CDR1 KGHSH and CDR2 LQKENI.

The V and J genes are TRBV6-1 and TRBJ1-1; D not resolved. Between the trimmed V and J ends, which lost 5 bases and 0 bases, there was a span of 7 bases. Germline V lookup: CDR1 MNHNS, CDR2 SASEGT. There are 13 residues in the CDR3. The CDR3 loop is CASSKDVNTEAFF. In DNA, the CDR3 is TGTGCCAGCAGTAAGGACGTGAACACTGAAGCTTTCTTT.

The J gene is TRBJ2-7, the V gene TRBV18, with 7 bases lining up with TRBD1. Germline trimming cut 6 bases from V and 2 bases from J; bases unmatched to any gene: 7. The CDR3 sequence is 14 residues long. Looked up from germline, CDR1 is KGHSH and CDR2 is LQKENI. In DNA form, the CDR3 reads TGTGCCAGCTCCCTACAGGGGTCGACCTACGAGCAGTACTTC. Translation: CASSLQGSTYEQYF.

V usage is TRBV6-4 and J usage is TRBJ2-1, with D perhaps matching TRBD2 (7 bases). CDR1 is MRHNA and CDR2 is SNTAGT in the germline V gene. V dropped 3 bases and J dropped 2 bases, with 11 bases sitting between them. CDR3 size: 15 residues. CDR3 amino acids: CASSEGGEAYNEQFF. CDR3 DNA sequence: TGTGCCAGCAGTGAAGGGGGGGAGGCCTACAATGAGCAGTTCTTC.

The chain carries TRBV29-1 and TRBJ2-5; 10 bases agree with TRBD2. Per the germline V gene, CDR1 is SQVTM and CDR2 is ANQGSEA. V shed 6 bases, J shed 5 bases, and the junction held 3 bases outside the gene matches. CDR3 size: 12 residues. The CDR3 nucleotides read TGCAGCGTGGAACTAGCGGGGGAGACCCAGTACTTC. It specifies CSVELAGETQYF. Variable domain in full (rest from reference TRBV29-1 and TRBJ2-5): SAVISQKPSRDICQRGTSLTIQCQVDSQVTMMFWYRQQPGQSLTLIATANQGSEATYESGFVIDKFPISRPNLTFSTLTVSNMSPEDSSIYLCSVELAGETQYFGPGTRLLVL.